Below are 17 T cell receptor beta chains sequenced from a single sample in a study of blood T cell repertoires in COVID-19. The assay was immunoSEQ multiplex PCR, and TCRdb's table has in-frame clones only and misses some. Of 200,000 or so clones listed, under 85% are singletons. Sequencing used peripheral blood. The receptor set was obtained from a man between 60 and 75 years old with active or convalescent COVID-19.

The V call is TRBV20-1, the J call TRBJ2-5; TRBD2 aligns across 10 bases. The V gene's germline CDR1 is DFQATT and CDR2 SNEGSKA (reference sequence). The CDR3 is 15 residues long. V dropped 3 bases and J dropped 5; count of bases not matched to a gene: 9. The DNA of the CDR3 is TGCAGTGCTAGTCCTCAGCGGGAGGGGCGGGAGACCCAGTACTTC. Encoded protein: CSASPQREGRETQYF.

This rearrangement joins TRBV7-3 to TRBJ2-3; 10 nucleotides align to TRBD1. J gave up 4 bases and V 4 bases, and 8 bases lay outside the gene matches. Germline CDR1 reads SGHTA; CDR2 reads FQGTGA. The CDR3 length is 16 residues. As DNA, the CDR3 is TGTGCCAGCAGCTCACAGACAGGGGGCGCGGCAGATACGCAGTATTTT. Protein product: CASSSQTGGAADTQYF.

The gene calls are TRBV18 and TRBJ2-3; the match to TRBD2 covers 10 bases. This CDR3 spans 17 amino acids. The germline V gene encodes CDR1 KGHSH and CDR2 LQKENI. V was pared by 5 bases and J by 3 bases, with 11 bases of the junction left unmatched. CDR3 protein: CASSKLSGTSATDTQYF. DNA of the CDR3: TGTGCCAGCTCAAAACTCTCCGGGACTAGCGCAACAGATACGCAGTATTTT.

Notes on this clone: The sample has other DNA sequences that encode this CDR3 too. The chain uses TRBV5-1 and TRBJ1-1; 9 bases align to TRBD1. CDR1 is SGHRS and CDR2 is YFSETQ in the germline V gene. The CDR3 has 14 amino acids. V lost 2 bases, J lost 7 bases, and 6 bases stayed unmatched. In DNA form, the CDR3 reads TGCGCCAGCAGCTTCGGGACAGGGTTCGGTGAAGCTTTCTTT. It codes for CASSFGTGFGEAFF.

The V gene is TRBV7-9, the J gene TRBJ1-4; 7 nucleotides align to TRBD1. Germline V gene sequence: CDR1 SEHNR, CDR2 FQNEAQ (reference sequence). V gave up 4 bases and J gave up 8 bases; unmatched junction bases: 13. The CDR3 has 16 residues. The CDR3 region is CASSSKEERTGEKLFF. The CDR3 nucleotides are TGTGCCAGCAGCTCAAAAGAAGAGCGGACAGGAGAAAAACTGTTTTTT.

This clone has only one observation. This chain joins TRBV10-2 and TRBJ1-5; tentative D call: TRBD1 (6 bases). V lost 6 bases to trimming and J lost 5 bases, with 17 bases between them. The length of the CDR3 is 15 residues. CDR1 and CDR2 (germline): WSHSY, SAAADI. The CDR3 is CASRAGAGVHQPQHF. The CDR3 DNA reads as TGCGCCAGCAGGGCCGGGGCAGGGGTTCATCAGCCCCAGCATTTT.

This chain connects TRBV9 to TRBJ2-3; TRBD2 aligns across 8 bases. With V trimmed by 3 bases and J by 1 base, 4 bases remained unmatched. The CDR3 extends over 15 amino acids. Germline assignment: CDR1 SGDLS and CDR2 YYNGEE. This CDR3 is CASSESTSGTDTQYF. CDR3 DNA: TGTGCCAGCAGCGAGTCGACTAGCGGCACAGATACGCAGTATTTT.

The rearrangement uses TRBV6-2 or TRBV6-3 and TRBJ2-7; D is unclear. CDR1 is MNHEY and CDR2 is SVGEGT in the germline V gene. The CDR3 loop spans 13 amino acids. Trimming removed 3 bases from V and 3 bases from J, with 9 bases in between. DNA for the CDR3: TGTGCCAGCAGTTATCAGGCGAACTACGAGCAGTACTTC. The encoded protein is CASSYQANYEQYF.

This clone is a singleton in its sample. The chain joins TRBV27 to TRBJ1-2, with 9 bases identical to TRBD1. The V gene end was trimmed by 5 bases and the J gene end by 8 bases; junction bases not matched to a gene: 15. This CDR3 region has 16 residues. Per the germline V gene, CDR1 is MNHEY and CDR2 is SMNVEV (reference sequence). The DNA for the CDR3 is TGTGCCAGCAGTAACCGTTTCACAGGGGGCGCGGGAGGCTACACCTTC. Residues: CASSNRFTGGAGGYTF.

The J gene is TRBJ1-2, the V gene TRBV4-1, with D unclear. The germline V gene encodes CDR1 MGHRA and CDR2 YSYEKL. This CDR3 has 15 residues. V was shortened by 1 base and J by 2 bases, with 11 bases between the two germline ends. CDR3 amino acids: CASSQGGLINYGYTF. The CDR3, as DNA: TGCGCCAGCAGCCAAGGCGGGCTCATCAACTATGGCTACACCTTC.

V is TRBV5-1 and J is TRBJ2-3; a possible D gene is TRBD1 (6 bases). V was clipped by 4 bases and J by 2 bases, with 17 bases between them. This CDR3 spans 16 amino acids. Germline values: CDR1 SGHRS, CDR2 YFSETQ. The CDR3 here is CASSHGTSEPTDTQYF. DNA for the CDR3: TGCGCCAGCAGCCACGGGACATCCGAGCCCACAGATACGCAGTATTTT. Full variable domain (rest looked up from reference TRBV5-1 and TRBJ2-3): KAGVTQTPRYLIKTRGQQVTLSCSPISGHRSVSWYQQTPGQGLQFLFEYFSETQRNKGNFPGRFSGRQFSNSRSEMNVSTLELGDSALYLCASSHGTSEPTDTQYFGPGTRLTVL.

The genes are TRBV15 and TRBJ1-2, with TRBD1 as a possible D gene (6 bases). Trimming removed 5 bases at V and 1 base at J, with 14 bases between. Germline V lookup: CDR1 LNHNV, CDR2 YYDKDF (reference sequence). The CDR3 runs to 15 residues. The CDR3 region is CATSRREGVNYGYTF. The CDR3, as DNA: TGTGCCACCAGCCGGAGGGAGGGGGTTAACTATGGCTACACCTTC. Supplemented by reference TRBV15 and TRBJ1-2, the full variable domain reads DAMVIQNPRYQVTQFGKPVTLSCSQTLNHNVMYWYQQKSSQAPKLLFHYYDKDFNNEADTPDNFQSRRPNTSFCFLDIRSPGLGDTAMYLCATSRREGVNYGYTFGSGTRLTVV.

At least ten counts were recorded for this clone. V usage is TRBV10-3 and J usage is TRBJ2-2, with a weak D call TRBD2 (5 bases). This CDR3 is built from 12 residues. Germline CDR1 and CDR2: ENHRY and SYGVKD. The germline V and J ends were trimmed by 5 bases and 5 bases, with 6 bases remaining between them. The CDR3 sequence is CAISPGTGELFF. DNA of the CDR3: TGTGCCATCAGTCCGGGGACCGGGGAGCTGTTTTTT.

The rearrangement links TRBV5-4 to TRBJ2-1; D uncertain. V lost 1 base, J lost 0 bases, and 8 bases lay in between. The CDR3 runs 15 residues. Germline CDR1 and CDR2: SGHNT and YYREEE (reference sequence). CDR3 amino acids: CASSLPYSSYNEQFF. For the CDR3, the DNA is TGTGCCAGCAGCTTGCCGTACAGCTCCTACAATGAGCAGTTCTTC.

This chain uses TRBV14 with TRBJ2-7; 7 bases align to TRBD1. V was pared by 6 bases and J by 6 bases, with 11 bases of the junction left unmatched. Germline-derived CDR1 and CDR2 are SGHDN and FVKESK. The CDR3 loop spans 14 amino acids. This chain's CDR3 is CASRKGTVQGEQYF. The CDR3 DNA is TGTGCCAGCAGGAAGGGGACAGTCCAAGGCGAGCAGTACTTC. The full variable domain, rest sourced from reference TRBV14 and TRBJ2-7, is EAGVTQFPSHSVIEKGQTVTLRCDPISGHDNLYWYRRVMGKEIKFLLHFVKESKQDESGMPNNRFLAERTGGTYSTLKVQPAELEDSGVYFCASRKGTVQGEQYFGPGTRLTVT.

The V and J genes are TRBV6-2 or TRBV6-3 and TRBJ1-2; D remains ambiguous. CDR1 MNHEY and CDR2 SVGEGT come from the germline V gene. V was cut by 7 bases and J by 2 bases, with 26 bases left in between. The CDR3 covers 18 residues. CDR3 amino acids: CASTPIPGRFTPNYGYTF. As DNA, the CDR3 is TGTGCCAGCACCCCAATTCCGGGTCGGTTCACTCCGAACTATGGCTACACCTTC.

The gene calls are TRBV7-9 and TRBJ1-1; a possible D gene is TRBD1 (5 bases). Germline V gene data show CDR1 as SEHNR and CDR2 as FQNEAQ (reference sequence). Trimming pared 2 bases from V and 1 base from J, leaving 8 bases between. The CDR3 spans 14 residues. CDR3 residues: CASSLSDRNTEAFF. In DNA form, the CDR3 reads TGTGCCAGCAGCTTATCCGACAGGAACACTGAAGCTTTCTTT.